The 16 T cell receptor beta chains below come from one sample, sequenced in a study of T cells in Graves' hyperthyroidism and ophthalmopathy. There were TCR beta CDR3 regions amplified from RNA transcripts. Primed by the HTBI set, a first-round RT-PCR was run on the TCR CDR3. One entry per CDR3 protein results from TCRdb running MiXCR on the multiplex PCR reads. The sample consists of around 600,000 distinct CDR3 sequences, around a sixth of them appearing once. Input material: blood. Receptors were obtained from a woman younger than 45 with Graves' hyperthyroidism.

This clonotype has a count of ten or more. The chain has TRBV20-1 and TRBJ2-5, with D possibly called TRBD1 or TRBD2 (5 bases each). The germline V gene has CDR1 DFQATT and CDR2 SNEGSKA (reference sequence). V was shortened by 6 bases and J by 3 bases, with 11 bases between the two germline ends. This CDR3 is built from 12 residues. CDR3 sequence reads: CSAQGTEETQYF. In DNA, the CDR3 is TGCAGTGCCCAAGGGACGGAAGAGACCCAGTACTTC.

This chain links TRBV10-3 with TRBJ2-7, with 7 bases aligning to TRBD2. After removal of 6 bases from V and 0 bases from J, the junction contained 14 bases not matched to a gene. CDR1 ENHRY and CDR2 SYGVKD come from the germline V gene. This CDR3 region has 17 residues. Here the CDR3 reads CAISPFPRAGTSYEQYF. CDR3 bases: TGTGCCATCAGCCCTTTCCCAAGAGCGGGAACCTCCTACGAGCAGTACTTC.

On this clonotype itself: The junction and the germline gene differ at one end; a read error may be behind it. This sequence joins TRBV7-6 and TRBJ2-1; 7 nucleotides agree with TRBD2. From germline, CDR1 is SGHVS and CDR2 FNYEAQ. The CDR3 is made up of 16 amino acids. Here the CDR3 reads CASSRVGEGPYKEQFF. The DNA of the CDR3 is TGTGCCAGCAGCCGGGTGGGGGAGGGCCCTTACAAGGAGCAGTTCTTC.

A few counts support this clonotype. The V and J genes are TRBV19 and TRBJ2-1; no clear D gene. With 1 base removed from V and 8 bases from J, the gap between germline ends came to 12 bases. Per germline, CDR1 LNHDA and CDR2 SQIVND (reference sequence). The CDR3 has 14 residues. The CDR3 region has the DNA TGTGCCAGTAGTATAGGGGTTCTAGGCGATGAGCAGTTCTTC. Translation: CASSIGVLGDEQFF. The full variable domain, completed using reference TRBV19 and TRBJ2-1, is DGGITQSPKYLFRKEGQNVTLSCEQNLNHDAMYWYRQDPGQGLRLIYYSQIVNDFQKGDIAEGYSVSREKKESFPLTVTSAQKNPTAFYLCASSIGVLGDEQFFGPGTRLTVL.

This clonotype was observed a handful of times. This may be a read error: a much more frequent sequence differs by one nucleotide. This chain uses TRBV2 with TRBJ2-7, with D possibly TRBD2 on 7 matching bases. With 6 bases removed from V and 1 base from J, the gap between germline ends came to 13 bases. Germline assignment: CDR1 SNHLY and CDR2 FYNNEI. This CDR3 is 14 amino acids long. The DNA for the CDR3 is TGTGCCAGCAGGGGGGGGGCCGATTCCTACGAGCAGTACTTC. It codes for CASRGGADSYEQYF.

The rearrangement joins TRBV5-4 to TRBJ1-6, with 12 bases matching TRBD1. This CDR3 comprises 16 residues. Germline values: CDR1 SGHNT, CDR2 YYREEE (reference sequence). V was pared by 6 bases and J by 4 bases, with 5 bases of the junction left unmatched. The CDR3 region has the DNA TGTGCCAGCACCCCGGGACAGGGGGCTTATAATTCACCCCTCCACTTT. The encoded protein is CASTPGQGAYNSPLHF. The complete variable domain, with remaining parts taken from reference TRBV5-4 and TRBJ1-6, reads ETGVTQSPTHLIKTRGQQVTLRCSSQSGHNTVSWYQQALGQGPQFIFQYYREEENGRGNFPPRFSGLQFPNYSSELNVNALELDDSALYLCASTPGQGAYNSPLHFGNGTRLTVT.

This rearrangement joins TRBV7-2 to TRBJ2-1; 8 nucleotides match TRBD1. Germline V gene sequence: CDR1 SGHTA, CDR2 FQGNSA. V lost 6 bases, J lost 4 bases, and 5 bases stayed unmatched. There are 14 residues in the CDR3. CDR3 protein: CASRGQEKYNEQFF. CDR3 nucleotide sequence: TGTGCCAGCAGGGGACAGGAAAAATACAATGAGCAGTTCTTC. The full variable domain, its missing parts supplied by reference TRBV7-2 and TRBJ2-1, is GAGVSQSPSNKVTEKGKDVELRCDPISGHTALYWYRQSLGQGLEFLIYFQGNSAPDKSGLPSDRFSAERTGGSVSTLTIQRTQQEDSAVYLCASRGQEKYNEQFFGPGTRLTVL.

This clonotype was detected ten times or more. This sequence joins TRBV20-1 and TRBJ2-3; no firm D call. The germline CDR1 and CDR2 sequences are DFQATT and SNEGSKA (reference sequence). The CDR3 spans 11 residues. Trimming took 8 bases from V and 6 from J, leaving 12 bases between them. The CDR3 is CSPHQEDTQYF. CDR3 nucleotide sequence: TGCAGTCCCCACCAAGAGGATACGCAGTATTTT.

This clonotype was observed at least ten times. V is TRBV28 and J is TRBJ2-7; 13 nucleotides align to TRBD2. Germline-derived CDR1 and CDR2 are MDHEN and SYDVKM. The CDR3 is 14 amino acids. The junction had 5 bases not matched to a gene; V was cut back by 6 bases and J by 6 bases. In nucleotides, the CDR3 is TGTGCCAGCAGCCCCCGGACTAGCGGGAGCGAGCAGTACTTC. Translation: CASSPRTSGSEQYF.

There are many counts of this clonotype. The chain is built from TRBV3-1 and TRBJ2-1, with a possible D match to TRBD2 (6 bases). CDR3 length: 16 amino acids. V gave up 2 bases and J gave up 1 base, with 12 bases separating them. Germline-derived CDR1 and CDR2 are LGHDT and YNNKEL (reference sequence). CDR3 residues: CASSQTRGRSYNEQFF. The CDR3, as DNA: TGTGCCAGCAGCCAAACGCGGGGTAGGTCCTACAATGAGCAGTTCTTC.

This clonotype was observed at least ten times. The chain uses TRBV5-1 and TRBJ1-1; no reliable D call. This CDR3 region has 15 residues. Germline lookup yields CDR1 SGHRS and CDR2 YFSETQ. Trimming pared 4 bases from V and 12 bases from J, leaving 25 bases between. CDR3 sequence: CASSAHGVQDRFSFF. CDR3 bases: TGCGCCAGCAGCGCCCATGGCGTGCAGGATAGGTTTTCTTTCTTT.

This clonotype turned up a few times. The J gene is TRBJ2-5, the V gene TRBV19; D remains ambiguous. The germline CDR1 and CDR2 sequences are LNHDA and SQIVND (reference sequence). CDR3 length: 14 amino acids. Trimming shortened V by 3 bases and J by 2 bases, and 10 bases separated the two germline ends. CDR3 coding DNA: TGTGCCAGTAGTATGTCCGGGCAGCAAGAGACCCAGTACTTC. The encoded protein is CASSMSGQQETQYF.

This clonotype was counted many times. The V gene is TRBV10-3, the J gene TRBJ1-1; 7 positions agree with TRBD1. Germline CDR1 reads ENHRY; CDR2 reads SYGVKD. The V segment lost 6 bases and the J segment 2 bases; nucleotides outside the gene matches: 6. This CDR3 spans 14 amino acids. DNA of the CDR3: TGTGCCATCAGGAAGGACAGGACCAACACTGAAGCTTTCTTT. Its translation: CAIRKDRTNTEAFF.

The sample holds a few counts of this clonotype. V and J are TRBV5-1 and TRBJ2-3; 9 nucleotides align to TRBD1. After removal of 4 bases from V and 4 bases from J, the junction contained 7 bases not matched to a gene. CDR1 is SGHRS, CDR2 YFSETQ, per germline. This CDR3 contains 15 residues. This chain's CDR3 is CASSPDRGHPDTQYF. As DNA, the CDR3 is TGCGCCAGCAGCCCGGACAGGGGCCACCCAGATACGCAGTATTTT.

This clonotype was detected many times. V gene TRBV19 combines with J gene TRBJ1-1; no clear D. This CDR3 is built from 15 residues. Germline V CDR1 and CDR2: LNHDA, SQIVND (reference sequence). V lost 3 bases and J 0 bases, leaving 11 bases between the germline ends. The DNA for the CDR3 is TGTGCCAGTAGTATTCGGGTGCAGGTGAACACTGAAGCTTTCTTT. Amino acids: CASSIRVQVNTEAFF.

This chain connects TRBV27 to TRBJ2-4; 12 bases map to TRBD2. Germline V CDR1 and CDR2: MNHEY, SMNVEV (reference sequence). V was pared by 6 bases and J by 10 bases, with 7 bases of the junction left unmatched. The CDR3 is 14 amino acids. The CDR3 sequence is CASSPSGRASIQYF. The CDR3 bases are TGTGCCAGCAGCCCTAGCGGGAGGGCCTCGATTCAGTACTTC.